This is a list of T cell receptor beta chains from one sample in a study of cytomegalovirus exposure and HLA in healthy donors. Clones were read by immunoSEQ multiplex PCR, and TCRdb kept only the in-frame ones, dropping some. The sample consists of about 300,000 clones, approximately 88% of them appearing once. The sample comprised PBMCs. The receptors were sampled from a young woman in good health and CMV-seronegative. Both conserved end residues are part of each CDR3. A D gene is named only where the DNA matches it firmly. Clone size is stated in some rows and not others, as once, few, many or a class when expanded.

few	TRBJ1-2	TRBV9	NA	TGTGCCAGTATAGCGGGACGGTATGGCTACACCTTC	CASIAGRYGYTF
few	TRBJ2-7	TRBV27	TRBD2	TGTGCCAGCAGTTTAGTCGGGAGGGCCTACGAGCAGTACTTC	CASSLVGRAYEQYF
NA	TRBJ2-1	TRBV9	TRBD2	TGTGCCAGCAGCGCAGCAGGGACGGGGGGGAGCAATGAGCAGTTCTTC	CASSAAGTGGSNEQFF
few	TRBJ2-1	TRBV27	NA	TGTGCCAGCAGTTGGGGGGTGGGGGGGGCCATTTACAATGAGCAGTTCTTC	CASSWGVGGAIYNEQFF
NA	TRBJ1-2	TRBV19	TRBD1	TGTGCCCGAGGACAGGTCGTGGGCTACACCTTC	CARGQVVGYTF
NA	TRBJ1-2	TRBV6-1	TRBD1	TGTGCCAGCAGTGGTACAGGGGGGAACTATGGCTACACCTTC	CASSGTGGNYGYTF
once	TRBJ2-3	TRBV4-3	NA	TGCGCCAGCAGCCCCGACTCCGATACGCAGTATTTT	CASSPDSDTQYF
NA	TRBJ1-1	TRBV4-1	NA	TGCGCCAGCAGCCAAGAGAAGGGGCGCGTCACTGAAGCTTTCTTT	CASSQEKGRVTEAFF
once	TRBJ2-3	TRBV28	TRBD2	TGTGCCAGCAGTTCCCACCGGACTAGCGGGAGTACAGATACGCAGTATTTT	CASSSHRTSGSTDTQYF
NA	TRBJ2-7	TRBV10-3	TRBD2	TGTGCCATCAGCGGACTAGACTACGAGCAGTACTTC	CAISGLDYEQYF
NA	TRBJ2-1	TRBV28	TRBD1	TGTGCCAGCAGTCCCTACGGGGCAGGGGGTTACAATGAGCAGTTCTTC	CASSPYGAGGYNEQFF
NA	TRBJ2-2	TRBV4-1	NA	TGCGCCAGCAGCCAAACAGCTACCGGGGAGCTGTTTTTT	CASSQTATGELFF
NA	TRBJ1-2	TRBV27	NA	TGTGCCACTCACCAGGGCTTCCGTGGCTACACCTTC	CATHQGFRGYTF
NA	TRBJ1-1	TRBV27	NA	TGTGCCAGCAGTCCAAGGGCGGGCAAGAACACTGAAGCTTTCTTT	CASSPRAGKNTEAFF
NA	TRBJ1-5	TRBV30	NA	TGTGCCTGGGGCACAGGGTATAGCAATCAGCCCCAGCATTTT	CAWGTGYSNQPQHF
NA	TRBJ1-5	TRBV28	NA	TGTGCCAGCAGTTTAGGGGGGGCGGTAGGCAATCAGCCCCAGCATTTT	CASSLGGAVGNQPQHF
NA	TRBJ2-3	TRBV9	NA	TGTGCCAGCTCTGCAGGGGGCACAGATACGCAGTATTTT	CASSAGGTDTQYF